Below, 10 T cell receptor beta chains from the same sample are listed, as sequenced in a study of T cells in Graves' hyperthyroidism and ophthalmopathy. Amplification targeted TCR beta CDR3 regions from RNA transcripts. The HTBI primer set was used in a first-round RT-PCR of the TCR CDR3. TCRdb passed the multiplex PCR reads through MiXCR, listing each CDR3 protein once. Here the sample spans about 300,000 distinct CDR3 sequences, roughly 15% being singletons. Sequencing input: blood. The receptors here all came from a woman aged 25 to 39 with Graves' hyperthyroidism that later progressed to Graves' ophthalmopathy.

Points on this clonotype: In this CDR3 the conserved last residue, phenylalanine or tryptophan, is missing, so a read error is likely. This sequence joins TRBV6-1 and TRBJ2-7; 12 bases are shared with TRBD2. The germline gives CDR1 MNHNS, CDR2 SASEGT. The CDR3 runs to 16 residues. Trimming at V came to 2 bases and at J to 2 bases, leaving 4 bases not matched to a gene. Written as DNA, the CDR3 is TGTGCCAGCAGTGAACCCGGACTAGCGGGACCCTACGAGCAGTACCTC. Translating it yields CASSEPGLAGPYEQYL.

This clonotype was recorded many times. DNA for the CDR3: TGCAGTGCTAGAAGGACTAGCGGGAGGAATGAGCAGTTCTTC. This translates into CSARRTSGRNEQFF. The chain is built from TRBV20-1 and TRBJ2-1, with 14 bases that match TRBD2. V was pared by 2 bases and J by 7 bases, with 1 base of the junction left unmatched. Per germline, CDR1 DFQATT and CDR2 SNEGSKA (reference sequence). The CDR3 spans 14 residues.

This clonotype has at least ten counts. The J gene is TRBJ2-7, the V gene TRBV6-1; 8 nucleotides align to TRBD1. V lost 7 bases, J lost 0 bases, and 8 bases stayed unmatched. CDR1 and CDR2 from the germline V gene are MNHNS and SASEGT. CDR3 size: 15 residues. In DNA form, the CDR3 reads TGTGCCAGCAAGAGGACAGGGACCAGCTCCTACGAGCAGTACTTC. Its translation is CASKRTGTSSYEQYF.

This clonotype was detected many times. The chain employs TRBV6-1 and TRBJ2-7; TRBD2 agrees at 7 bases. CDR1 is MNHNS, CDR2 SASEGT, per germline. The CDR3 extends over 15 amino acids. The junction had 12 bases not matched to a gene; V was cut back by 6 bases and J by 4 bases. The CDR3 region has the DNA TGTGCCAGCAGCGCCGGGGACTACCGGGAGTACGAGCAGTACTTC. As protein: CASSAGDYREYEQYF.

This clonotype was counted many times. The chain has TRBV10-3 and TRBJ2-5; 8 bases are shared with TRBD2. This CDR3 region has 13 residues. V was pared by 6 bases and J by 5 bases, with 5 bases of the junction left unmatched. Germline loops: CDR1 ENHRY, CDR2 SYGVKD. The CDR3 sequence: CAIRTAGAETQYF. The CDR3 DNA is TGTGCCATCAGGACAGCGGGAGCCGAGACCCAGTACTTC.

At least ten counts were recorded for this clonotype. The chain links TRBV7-2 to TRBJ2-3; D perhaps matches TRBD2 (6 bases). The CDR3 loop spans 17 amino acids. V dropped 5 bases and J dropped 1 base, with 19 bases sitting between them. Per germline, CDR1 SGHTA and CDR2 FQGNSA. CDR3 residues: CASSHLRGGVGTDTQYF. CDR3 in DNA: TGTGCCAGCAGCCACCTTAGGGGAGGCGTCGGCACAGATACGCAGTATTTT.

On this clonotype: One junction end disagrees with the germline gene, perhaps due to a read error. V is TRBV20-1 and J is TRBJ1-1; D may be TRBD1 (6 bases). The length of the CDR3 is 15 residues. The germline V gene has CDR1 DFQATT and CDR2 SNEGSKA (reference sequence). The CDR3 DNA reads TGCGGTGCCGGATCACAGGGAATTTTGAACACTGAAGCTTTCTTT. Encoded protein: CGAGSQGILNTEAFF.

This clonotype was seen at least ten times. V gene TRBV7-9 combines with J gene TRBJ2-1; weak D call: TRBD1 (5 bases). The CDR3 consists of 17 residues. V was trimmed by 5 bases and J by 0 bases, leaving 17 bases between them. Germline V CDR1 and CDR2: SEHNR, FQNEAQ (reference sequence). This chain's CDR3 is CASSPRGLLYSYNEQFF. In DNA, the CDR3 is TGTGCCAGCAGCCCAAGGGGTCTACTTTACTCCTACAATGAGCAGTTCTTC.

This clonotype occurred many times. The V and J genes are TRBV28 and TRBJ2-1; the match to TRBD2 covers 9 bases. The trim removed 5 bases at V and 0 bases at J, leaving 14 bases unmatched. Germline-derived CDR1 and CDR2 are MDHEN and SYDVKM. The CDR3 spans 19 residues. The CDR3 sequence: CASSPKVRREGRSYNEQFF. As DNA, the CDR3 is TGTGCCAGCAGTCCGAAGGTCAGGCGGGAGGGCCGCTCCTACAATGAGCAGTTCTTC. Full variable domain (remainder filled in from reference TRBV28 and TRBJ2-1): DVKVTQSSRYLVKRTGEKVFLECVQDMDHENMFWYRQDPGLGLRLIYFSYDVKMKEKGDIPEGYSVSREKKERFSLILESASTNQTSMYLCASSPKVRREGRSYNEQFFGPGTRLTVL.

This clonotype occurred many times. V is TRBV7-9 and J is TRBJ2-5; 11 bases align to TRBD1. The germline gives CDR1 SEHNR, CDR2 FQNEAQ (reference sequence). This CDR3 has 16 residues. The V gene end was trimmed by 4 bases and the J gene end by 2 bases; junction bases not matched to a gene: 6. For the CDR3, the DNA is TGTGCCAGCAGCTCCCGGGACAGGGGGGGGCAAGAGACCCAGTACTTC. Translation gives CASSSRDRGGQETQYF.